One sample yielded the 13 T cell receptor beta chains listed below, sequenced in a study of Graves' ophthalmopathy and Graves' hyperthyroidism. Amplified TCR beta CDR3 regions were obtained using RNA transcripts as template. Following a first-round RT-PCR that used HTBI primers, a second-round multiplex PCR was carried out. TCRdb re-derived calls from the multiplex PCR reads in MiXCR, one entry per CDR3 protein. The sample includes over a million distinct CDR3 sequences, roughly 35% of them seen just once. The sequencing input was peripheral blood or thyroid tissue (not recorded which). Receptors originate from an adult man with Graves' hyperthyroidism.

The V call is TRBV10-3, the J call TRBJ2-7, with 7 nucleotides matching TRBD1. The trim removed 10 bases at V and 3 bases at J, leaving 12 bases unmatched. The CDR3 extends over 14 amino acids. In germline, CDR1 is ENHRY, CDR2 SYGVKD. Written as DNA, the CDR3 is TGTGCCAGCATTACCCGGGACAGCAACTACGAGCAGTACTTC. Protein product: CASITRDSNYEQYF.

The chain uses TRBV4-3 and TRBJ2-5; 7 nucleotides line up with TRBD2. In germline, CDR1 is LGHNA, CDR2 YSLEER. Losses at the gene ends were 0 bases for V and 0 bases for J; bases not matched to a gene: 1. CDR3 size: 15 residues. DNA of the CDR3: TGCGCCAGCAGCCAAGACGGGGGGTACCAAGAGACCCAGTACTTC. Translating it yields CASSQDGGYQETQYF.

Here the CDR3 DNA reads TGTGCCAGCAGCTTTAGCAGGGACTACGAGCAGTACTTC. Translated, it gives CASSFSRDYEQYF. V gene TRBV7-9 combines with J gene TRBJ2-7, with D tentatively TRBD1 (5 bases). The CDR3 is 13 amino acids. Germline V gene data show CDR1 as SEHNR and CDR2 as FQNEAQ (reference sequence). Trimming took off 3 bases at V and 3 bases at J, with 9 bases between the two ends.

This clonotype showed up many times. The chain has TRBV19 and TRBJ2-7; either TRBD1 or TRBD2 may fit D (7 bases each). The CDR3 totals 12 residues. The V end was cut by 9 bases, the J end by 4 bases, with 13 bases between. Germline CDR1 LNHDA, CDR2 SQIVND (reference sequence). CDR3 sequence: CASRGGGYEQYF. The CDR3 DNA is TGTGCCAGCAGGGGGGGGGGGTACGAGCAGTACTTC.

About this clonotype itself: Just one base apart from a much larger clone, this may be a read error. The chain uses TRBV10-3 and TRBJ2-5; tentatively, D is TRBD1 or TRBD2 (5 bases each). The CDR3 is made up of 14 amino acids. V dropped 10 bases and J dropped 2 bases, with 17 bases sitting between them. Germline values: CDR1 ENHRY, CDR2 SYGVKD. This chain's CDR3 is CATRGVGSQETQYF. The CDR3 DNA reads as TGTGCCACCAGAGGGGTCGGCAGTCAAGAGACCCAGTACTTC.

Only a few counts were recorded for this clonotype. The chain combines TRBV20-1 with TRBJ2-5; 11 nucleotides match TRBD2. Germline CDR1 reads DFQATT; CDR2 reads SNEGSKA (reference sequence). Trimming at V came to 0 bases and at J to 5 bases, leaving 11 bases not matched to a gene. CDR3 length: 17 residues. The CDR3 nucleotides read TGCAGTGCTAGAGACACCTCCGGACTAGCGGGCCTGGAGACCCAGTACTTC. It is translated as CSARDTSGLAGLETQYF.

This sequence joins TRBV6-2 or TRBV6-3 and TRBJ2-7, with D hard to call. The germline gives CDR1 MNHEY, CDR2 SVGEGT. There are 17 residues in the CDR3. Trimming pared 0 bases from V and 0 bases from J, leaving 15 bases between. The CDR3 DNA is TGTGCCAGCAGTTACTCGAGGCTGCTATTCGACTCCTACGAGCAGTACTTC. It is translated as CASSYSRLLFDSYEQYF.

This clonotype was recorded at least ten times. The rearrangement links TRBV7-2 to TRBJ2-7; 9 bases line up with TRBD2. Germline values: CDR1 SGHTA, CDR2 FQGNSA. The CDR3 is 18 amino acids. Germline trimming cut 2 bases from V and 7 bases from J; bases unmatched to any gene: 18. The CDR3 DNA reads TGTGCCAGCAGCTTACACCCGGGTTGGCGGGAGGGCCAATGGGAGCAGTACTTC. Translation gives CASSLHPGWREGQWEQYF.

V gene TRBV9 combines with J gene TRBJ1-2; 9 bases align to TRBD1. Germline-derived CDR1 and CDR2 are SGDLS and YYNGEE. This CDR3 spans 17 amino acids. The J segment lost 4 bases and the V segment lost 0 bases, leaving 10 bases of the junction unmatched. CDR3 in DNA: TGTGCCAGCAGCGTAGAGACAGGGGGAGGGTCGACCTATGGCTACACCTTC. It codes for CASSVETGGGSTYGYTF.

On this clonotype itself: Being one base from a much bigger clone, this may be a read error. This rearrangement joins TRBV5-6 to TRBJ2-7, with TRBD1 matching 10 bases. There are 14 residues in the CDR3. From germline, CDR1 is SGHDT and CDR2 YYEEEE. CDR3 DNA sequence: TGTGCCAGCAACTTGGGACAGGGGTTTGGCGAGCAGTACTTC. This translates into CASNLGQGFGEQYF.

This clonotype was detected ten times or more. This chain joins TRBV5-6 and TRBJ1-5; D gene uncertain. V was pared by 1 base and J by 1 base, with 9 bases between. The CDR3 is 15 residues long. Germline V CDR1 and CDR2: SGHDT, YYEEEE. In nucleotides, the CDR3 is TGTGCCAGCAGCTTGTGGCCCGCCAGCAATCAGCCCCAGCATTTT. This encodes CASSLWPASNQPQHF.

This clonotype has only a few counts. This chain's CDR3 is CASMRDWGTEAFF. CDR3 nucleotide sequence: TGCGCCAGCATGCGGGATTGGGGCACTGAAGCTTTCTTT. The chain joins TRBV10-1 to TRBJ1-1, with D uncertain. In germline, CDR1 is WNHNN, CDR2 SYGVQD (reference sequence). The CDR3 has 13 residues. The V gene lost 7 bases and the J gene lost 4 bases, with 13 bases spanning the gap.

The CDR3 sequence is CAISDSFDGYTF. The CDR3 DNA reads TGTGCCATCAGTGACAGTTTCGATGGCTACACCTTC. This chain connects TRBV10-3 to TRBJ1-2; D ambiguous. CDR1 is ENHRY and CDR2 is SYGVKD in the germline V gene. CDR3 length: 12 residues. Trimming took off 3 bases at V and 6 bases at J, with 8 bases between the two ends.